The 28 T cell receptor beta chains in this list originate from one sample, sequenced in a study of T cells expressing NK-cell markers (dated by TCRdb to between 2020 and 2021). The method was 5' RACE. The instrument was an Illumina HiSeq 2000. The reads went through TCRdb reprocessing, and each CDR3 protein sequence gets one entry with no DNA. The data table for this sample lists about 550,000 distinct CDR3 sequences. The ten most abundant clones make up approximately 4% of the sample. Sequencing used blood T cells: a sorted CD56 or NKG2C T cell subset, CD4+ or CD8+ T cells, or bulk PBMC T cells (not recorded which). The receptors shown here come from a man younger than 35 in good health. Donor details come from another sample of the same person, matched by shared clones.

The V gene is TRBV12-3 or TRBV12-4, the J gene TRBJ1-2. The CDR3 spans 13 residues. CDR3 in amino acids: CASSLAHPYGYTF.

The chain combines TRBV20-1 with TRBJ2-2. Germline values: CDR1 DFQATT, CDR2 SNEGSKA (reference sequence). The length of the CDR3 is 15 residues. The CDR3 sequence is CSARVGVSNTGELFF.

The chain combines TRBV27 with TRBJ2-5; the TRBD2 assignment by TCRdb is unverifiable without DNA. The CDR3 loop spans 14 amino acids. Germline CDR1 is MNHEY and CDR2 is SMNVEV (reference sequence). This chain's CDR3 is CASSSGLRRETQYF.

V and J are TRBV4-3 and TRBJ2-1; TCRdb returns TRBD2, unconfirmable since there is no DNA. The CDR3 spans 13 residues. CDR1 and CDR2 from the germline V gene are LGHNA and YSLEER. CDR3 protein: CASSQTSGYEQFF.

The rearrangement uses TRBV12-3 or TRBV12-4 and TRBJ2-1; without DNA, the TCRdb call of TRBD2 cannot be checked. The CDR3 length is 15 residues. CDR3 amino acids: CASSLGGLGRREQFF.

The chain joins TRBV9 to TRBJ1-2. The CDR3 contains 15 residues. CDR1 and CDR2 from the germline V gene are SGDLS and YYNGEE. CDR3: CASSVMDGRNYGYTF.

The chain carries TRBV29-1 and TRBJ2-1; lacking DNA, the TRBD2 call made by TCRdb goes unchecked. Germline CDR1 and CDR2: SQVTM and ANQGSEA. This CDR3 comprises 16 residues. The CDR3 reads CSGGGSGMGSYNEQFF.

The rearrangement uses TRBV5-1 and TRBJ1-1; no DNA is available, so the TRBD1 call from TCRdb remains unchecked. This CDR3 has 17 residues. Germline values: CDR1 SGHRS, CDR2 YFSETQ. This chain's CDR3 is CASSLEVPGRTGSEAFF.

The J gene is TRBJ2-7, the V gene TRBV6-1; TCRdb's D call, TRBD2, is unchecked because there is no DNA. There are 15 residues in the CDR3. Germline lookup yields CDR1 MNHNS and CDR2 SASEGT. CDR3 region: CASRSASGNSYEQYF.

The chain joins TRBV29-1 to TRBJ2-5; TCRdb's D gene call, TRBD1, goes unchecked for lack of DNA. The CDR3 consists of 13 residues. Germline CDR1 reads SQVTM; CDR2 reads ANQGSEA. This CDR3 reads CSVWGQSQETQYF.

The V and J genes are TRBV5-1 and TRBJ2-3; TCRdb designates TRBD1, a call that cannot be tested without DNA. This CDR3 has 15 residues. The V gene's germline CDR1 is SGHRS and CDR2 YFSETQ. This CDR3 reads CASRVTGTSTDTQYF.

This rearrangement joins TRBV6-2 or TRBV6-3 to TRBJ2-7; TCRdb names TRBD1, which stays unverified in the absence of DNA. The CDR3 is made up of 15 amino acids. Germline V gives CDR1 MNHEY, CDR2 SVGEGT. This chain's CDR3 is CASSRFTGATGEQYF.

The chain carries TRBV20-1 and TRBJ2-1; lacking DNA, the TRBD2 call made by TCRdb goes unchecked. The CDR3 is made up of 13 amino acids. Germline V gene data show CDR1 as DFQATT and CDR2 as SNEGSKA (reference sequence). CDR3 amino acids: CSARFQGGYEQFF.

The V gene is TRBV4-3, the J gene TRBJ2-7; the TCRdb call, TRBD1, lacks DNA for checking. Germline lookup yields CDR1 LGHNA and CDR2 YSLEER. The CDR3 is 15 amino acids. CDR3 sequence: CASSQVLGETYEQYF.

The chain uses TRBV10-1 and TRBJ2-1. CDR3 size: 12 residues. Per germline, CDR1 WNHNN and CDR2 SYGVQD (reference sequence). The CDR3 spells CASSESWDEQFF.

The V and J genes are TRBV20-1 and TRBJ2-3; TCRdb proposes TRBD2, but this gene call is untestable without DNA. The CDR3 is made up of 16 amino acids. Per germline, CDR1 DFQATT and CDR2 SNEGSKA (reference sequence). The CDR3 sequence: CSARRNLGLAGMTQYF.

CDR3: CASSLARETNTGELFF. This chain connects TRBV5-1 to TRBJ2-2; TCRdb indicates TRBD2, and absent DNA this call remains unverified. The CDR3 is 16 amino acids. The germline gives CDR1 SGHRS, CDR2 YFSETQ.

The chain recombines TRBV7-9 with TRBJ2-1. This CDR3 contains 13 residues. Germline CDR1 is SEHNR and CDR2 is FQNEAQ (reference sequence). The CDR3 region is CASSLVVYNEQFF.

The V gene is TRBV20-1, the J gene TRBJ1-3; lacking DNA, the TRBD1 call made by TCRdb goes unchecked. The CDR3 has 16 amino acids. CDR1 and CDR2 from the germline V gene are DFQATT and SNEGSKA (reference sequence). This chain's CDR3 is CSARDLGRDSGNTIYF.

The rearrangement uses TRBV10-2 and TRBJ1-1; TCRdb selects TRBD1, and the lack of DNA leaves this call unchecked. From germline, CDR1 is WSHSY and CDR2 SAAADI. This CDR3 has 15 residues. The CDR3 reads CASSELMGGASEAFF.

This chain joins TRBV24-1 and TRBJ2-1; the D call of TRBD1 rests on TCRdb alone, since no DNA is present to check it. The CDR3 length is 16 residues. Germline-derived CDR1 and CDR2 are KGHDR and SFDVKD. The CDR3 loop reads CATSDTDRGTYNEQFF.

The V and J genes are TRBV7-3 and TRBJ2-5; the D gene TCRdb calls, TRBD1, cannot be checked with no DNA. The CDR3 extends over 15 amino acids. Germline V gene sequence: CDR1 SGHTA, CDR2 FQGTGA. The CDR3: CASSLYPGPQETQYF.

The chain recombines TRBV11-2 with TRBJ2-1; the TCRdb call, TRBD2, lacks DNA for checking. The CDR3 loop spans 20 amino acids. Germline V gene sequence: CDR1 SGHAT, CDR2 FQNNGV. CDR3 protein: CASSSPTKLAGGGRGNEQFF.

The chain is built from TRBV3-1 and TRBJ2-5; the D gene TCRdb calls, TRBD1, cannot be checked with no DNA. This CDR3 is built from 14 residues. CDR1 and CDR2 from the germline V gene are LGHDT and YNNKEL (reference sequence). CDR3 region: CASSQSGSGETQYF.

The rearrangement uses TRBV7-6 and TRBJ2-6; checking the TCRdb D call of TRBD2 is not possible without DNA. The CDR3 has 14 residues. In germline, CDR1 is SGHVS, CDR2 FNYEAQ. This CDR3 is CATWAYSGANVLTF.

The gene calls are TRBV11-2 and TRBJ1-4; there is no DNA to check the TCRdb D call of TRBD1. The germline CDR1 and CDR2 sequences are SGHAT and FQNNGV. This CDR3 has 13 residues. The CDR3 region is CASSRDTQEKLFF.

This sequence joins TRBV5-1 and TRBJ2-1; the TRBD2 assignment by TCRdb is unverifiable without DNA. Per the germline V gene, CDR1 is SGHRS and CDR2 is YFSETQ. The CDR3 length is 16 residues. The chain's CDR3 is CASSLGTSGRLGEQFF. Full variable domain (rest looked up from reference TRBV5-1 and TRBJ2-1): KAGVTQTPRYLIKTRGQQVTLSCSPISGHRSVSWYQQTPGQGLQFLFEYFSETQRNKGNFPGRFSGRQFSNSRSEMNVSTLELGDSALYLCASSLGTSGRLGEQFFGPGTRLTVL.

The CDR3 protein is CASSFLAGAAAEETQYF. The rearrangement links TRBV27 to TRBJ2-5; TCRdb proposes TRBD1, but this gene call is untestable without DNA. Germline V gene sequence: CDR1 MNHEY, CDR2 SMNVEV (reference sequence). CDR3 length equals 17 residues.